These T cell receptor beta chains were read from a single sample in a study of response to subunit inactivated influenza vaccine. TCRdb reprocessed the RT-PCR reads with MiXCR, giving one entry per CDR3 protein. The table has approximately 570,000 distinct CDR3 sequences, 6% to 9% seen once. The sequencing used PBMCs from blood, collected about 24 months after vaccination. The origin of the receptors is a man in his fifties or sixties who received an inactivated influenza vaccine. Both conserved end residues are part of each CDR3. D genes are given only for firm matches.

J gene | D gene | V gene | CDR3 protein
TRBJ2-7 | - | TRBV10-2 | CASIFGTVSYEQYF
TRBJ2-5 | - | TRBV7-8 | CASSAYWTNQETQYF
TRBJ2-7 | TRBD1 | TRBV4-3 | CASSQVGTGYEQYF
TRBJ1-4 | TRBD1 | TRBV12-3/TRBV12-4 | CASSARDRGREKLFF
TRBJ2-3 | TRBD2 | TRBV11-2 | CASSSQRGGQDTQYF
TRBJ2-1 | TRBD2 | TRBV2 | CATAGVSYNEQFF
TRBJ1-5 | - | TRBV2 | CASSRQSLSNQPQHF
TRBJ1-1 | - | TRBV10-3 | CAISESDPNTEAFF
TRBJ2-7 | TRBD2 | TRBV20-1 | CSLLAGGPDEQYF
TRBJ2-7 | - | TRBV5-5 | CATSDRRSSYEQYF
TRBJ2-6 | - | TRBV12-3/TRBV12-4 | CASSPGHSGANVLTF
TRBJ1-6 | - | TRBV11-2 | CASRVGGNSPLHF
TRBJ2-3 | - | TRBV4-2 | CASSQERKERGADTQYF
TRBJ2-5 | - | TRBV12-3/TRBV12-4 | CASSFQGPETQYF
TRBJ2-3 | TRBD1 | TRBV5-1 | CASSFWDRPSTDTQYF
TRBJ2-7 | TRBD2 | TRBV4-2 | CASSQDLSGRAFEQYF
TRBJ1-5 | - | TRBV20-1 | CSARGTISNQPQHF
TRBJ1-2 | - | TRBV4-3 | CASSQEWYNYGYTF
TRBJ1-2 | TRBD1 | TRBV5-1 | CASSLALAGGSYTF
TRBJ2-7 | - | TRBV29-1 | CSVGGFRNYEQYF
TRBJ2-7 | TRBD2 | TRBV9 | CASSVASGSLAYEQYF
TRBJ2-3 | - | TRBV19 | CASSAAVTDTQYF
TRBJ2-3 | - | TRBV3-1 | CASSQPPLTQYF
TRBJ2-5 | - | TRBV10-3 | CAISLRTDQETQYF